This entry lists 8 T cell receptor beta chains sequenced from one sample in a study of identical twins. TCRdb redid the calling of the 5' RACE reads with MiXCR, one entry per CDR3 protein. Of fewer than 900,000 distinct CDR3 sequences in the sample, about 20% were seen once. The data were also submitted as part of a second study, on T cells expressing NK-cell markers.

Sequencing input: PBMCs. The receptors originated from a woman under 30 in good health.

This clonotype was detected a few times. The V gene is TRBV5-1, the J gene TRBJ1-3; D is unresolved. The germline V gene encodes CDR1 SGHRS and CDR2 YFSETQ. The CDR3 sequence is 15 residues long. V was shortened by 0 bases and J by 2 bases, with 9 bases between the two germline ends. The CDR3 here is CASSLARGPGNTIYF. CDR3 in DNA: TGCGCCAGCAGCTTGGCCAGAGGGCCTGGAAACACCATATATTTT.

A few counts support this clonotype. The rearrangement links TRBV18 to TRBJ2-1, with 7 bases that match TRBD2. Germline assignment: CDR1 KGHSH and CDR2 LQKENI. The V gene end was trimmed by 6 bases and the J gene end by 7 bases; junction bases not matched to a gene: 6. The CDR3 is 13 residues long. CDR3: CASSPGRGNEQFF. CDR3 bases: TGTGCCAGCTCTCCAGGGCGGGGGAATGAGCAGTTCTTC.

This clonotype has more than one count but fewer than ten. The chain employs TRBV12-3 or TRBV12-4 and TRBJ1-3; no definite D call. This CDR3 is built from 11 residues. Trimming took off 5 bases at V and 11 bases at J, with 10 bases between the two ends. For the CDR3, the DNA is TGTGCCAGCAGTCCTAAAGGCGCCATATATTTT. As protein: CASSPKGAIYF.

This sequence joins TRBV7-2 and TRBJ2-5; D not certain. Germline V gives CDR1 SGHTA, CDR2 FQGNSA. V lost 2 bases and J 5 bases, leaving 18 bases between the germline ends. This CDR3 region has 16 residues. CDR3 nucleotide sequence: TGTGCCAGCAGCTTAATAGAATGGGGTACGGGCGAGACCCAGTACTTC. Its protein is CASSLIEWGTGETQYF.

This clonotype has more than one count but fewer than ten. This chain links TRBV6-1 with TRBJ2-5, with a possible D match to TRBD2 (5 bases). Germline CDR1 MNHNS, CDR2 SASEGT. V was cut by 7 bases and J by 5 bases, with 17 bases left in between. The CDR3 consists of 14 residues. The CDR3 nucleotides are TGTGCCAGCATCGAACGGGGTGTGGGGGAGACCCAGTACTTC. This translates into CASIERGVGETQYF.

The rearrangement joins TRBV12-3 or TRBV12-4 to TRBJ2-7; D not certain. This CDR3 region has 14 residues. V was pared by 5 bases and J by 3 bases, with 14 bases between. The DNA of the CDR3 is TGTGCCAGCAGTAAGAGCCGCCAATACTACGAGCAGTACTTC. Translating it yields CASSKSRQYYEQYF.

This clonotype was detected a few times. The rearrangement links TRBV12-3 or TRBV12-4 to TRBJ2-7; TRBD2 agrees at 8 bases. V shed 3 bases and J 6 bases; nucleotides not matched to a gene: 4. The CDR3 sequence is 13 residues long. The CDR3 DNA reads TGTGCCAGCAGTTTCGGGGGGGTGGGCGAGCAGTACTTC. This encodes CASSFGGVGEQYF.

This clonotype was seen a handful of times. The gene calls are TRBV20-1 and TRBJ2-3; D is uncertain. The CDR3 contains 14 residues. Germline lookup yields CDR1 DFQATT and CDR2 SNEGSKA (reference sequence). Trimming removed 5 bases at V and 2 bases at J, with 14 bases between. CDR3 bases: TGCAGTGCTGCCCCCAACTATAACACAGATACGCAGTATTTT. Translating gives CSAAPNYNTDTQYF.